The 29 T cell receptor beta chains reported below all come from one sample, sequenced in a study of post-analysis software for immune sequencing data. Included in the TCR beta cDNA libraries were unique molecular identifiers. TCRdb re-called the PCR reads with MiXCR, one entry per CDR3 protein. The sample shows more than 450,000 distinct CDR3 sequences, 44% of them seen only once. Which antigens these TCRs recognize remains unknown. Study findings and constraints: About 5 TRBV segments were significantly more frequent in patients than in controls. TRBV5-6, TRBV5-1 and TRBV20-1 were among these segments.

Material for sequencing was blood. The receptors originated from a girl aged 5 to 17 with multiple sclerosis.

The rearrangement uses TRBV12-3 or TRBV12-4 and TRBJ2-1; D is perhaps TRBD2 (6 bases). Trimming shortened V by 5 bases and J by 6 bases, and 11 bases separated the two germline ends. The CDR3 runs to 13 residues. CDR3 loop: CASSPGTPNEQFF. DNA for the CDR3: TGTGCCAGCAGTCCCGGGACTCCCAATGAGCAGTTCTTC.

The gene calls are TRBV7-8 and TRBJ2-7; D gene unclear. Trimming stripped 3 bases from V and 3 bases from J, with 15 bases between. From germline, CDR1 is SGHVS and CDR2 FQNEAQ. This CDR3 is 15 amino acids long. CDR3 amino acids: CASSFGSSPNYEQYF. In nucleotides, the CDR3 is TGTGCCAGCAGCTTCGGTTCCAGTCCGAACTACGAGCAGTACTTC.

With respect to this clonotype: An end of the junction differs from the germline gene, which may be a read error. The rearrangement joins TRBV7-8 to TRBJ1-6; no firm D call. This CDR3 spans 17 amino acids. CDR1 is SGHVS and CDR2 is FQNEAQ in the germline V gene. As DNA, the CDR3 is TGTGTCAGCAGCTTATACCGTTTGAGGAGCTCGAATTCACCCCTCCACTTT. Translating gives CVSSLYRLRSSNSPLHF. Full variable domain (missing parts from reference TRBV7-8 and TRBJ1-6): GAGVSQSPRYKVAKRGQDVALRCDPISGHVSLFWYQQALGQGPEFLTYFQNEAQLDKSGLPSDRFFAERPEGSVSTLKIQRTQQEDSAVYLCVSSLYRLRSSNSPLHFGNGTRLTVT.

Written as DNA, the CDR3 is TGTGCCAGCAGCTTAGTCCGAGGGGACTCAAACTATGGCTACACCTTC. This gives the protein CASSLVRGDSNYGYTF. The genes are TRBV7-9 and TRBJ1-2, with D possibly TRBD1 on 5 matching bases. The CDR3 runs 16 residues. V lost 1 base to trimming and J lost 2 bases, with 14 bases between them. CDR1 is SEHNR and CDR2 is FQNEAQ in the germline V gene (reference sequence).

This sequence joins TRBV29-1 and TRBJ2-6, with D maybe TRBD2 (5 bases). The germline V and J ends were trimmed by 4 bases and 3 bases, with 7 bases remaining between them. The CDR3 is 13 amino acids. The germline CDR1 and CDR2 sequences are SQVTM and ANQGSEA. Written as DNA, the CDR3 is TGCAGCGTTGCCACTAGTGGGGCCAACGTCCTGACTTTC. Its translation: CSVATSGANVLTF. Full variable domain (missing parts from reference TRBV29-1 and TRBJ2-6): SAVISQKPSRDICQRGTSLTIQCQVDSQVTMMFWYRQQPGQSLTLIATANQGSEATYESGFVIDKFPISRPNLTFSTLTVSNMSPEDSSIYLCSVATSGANVLTFGAGSRLTVL.

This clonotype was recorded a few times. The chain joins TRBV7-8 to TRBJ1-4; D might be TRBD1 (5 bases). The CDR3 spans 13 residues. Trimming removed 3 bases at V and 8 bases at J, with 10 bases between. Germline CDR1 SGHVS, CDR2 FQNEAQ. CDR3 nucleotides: TGTGCCAGCAGCTTGGGGGATGGCGAAAAACTGTTTTTT. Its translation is CASSLGDGEKLFF.

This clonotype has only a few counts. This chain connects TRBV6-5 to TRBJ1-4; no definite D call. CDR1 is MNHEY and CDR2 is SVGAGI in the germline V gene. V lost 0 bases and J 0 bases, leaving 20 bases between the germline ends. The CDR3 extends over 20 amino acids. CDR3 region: CASSYSFPSGHGATNEKLFF. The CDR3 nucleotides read TGTGCCAGCAGTTACTCGTTCCCCTCTGGGCATGGCGCAACTAATGAAAAACTGTTTTTT.

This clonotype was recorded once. CDR3: CASTGRLGANVLTF. The CDR3 DNA follows: TGCGCCAGCACCGGAAGGCTCGGGGCCAACGTCCTGACTTTC. The chain employs TRBV5-1 and TRBJ2-6; D is ambiguous. The CDR3 is made up of 14 amino acids. The germline V gene has CDR1 SGHRS and CDR2 YFSETQ. The V end was cut by 6 bases, the J end by 4 bases, with 11 bases between. Using reference TRBV5-1 and TRBJ2-6 for the parts outside the CDR3, the full variable domain is KAGVTQTPRYLIKTRGQQVTLSCSPISGHRSVSWYQQTPGQGLQFLFEYFSETQRNKGNFPGRFSGRQFSNSRSEMNVSTLELGDSALYLCASTGRLGANVLTFGAGSRLTVL.

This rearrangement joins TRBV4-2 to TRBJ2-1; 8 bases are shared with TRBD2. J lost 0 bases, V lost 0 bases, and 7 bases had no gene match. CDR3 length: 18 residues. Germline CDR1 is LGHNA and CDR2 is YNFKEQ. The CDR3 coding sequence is TGTGCCAGCAGCCAAGATAGAGCGGGAGTCTACTCCTACAATGAGCAGTTCTTC. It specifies CASSQDRAGVYSYNEQFF.

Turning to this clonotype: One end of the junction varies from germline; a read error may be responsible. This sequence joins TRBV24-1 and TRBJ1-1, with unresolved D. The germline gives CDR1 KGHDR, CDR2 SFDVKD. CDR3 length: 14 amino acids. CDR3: CATGDSPESTEAFF. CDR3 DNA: TGTGCCACCGGTGACTCCCCGGAGAGCACTGAAGCTTTCTTT.

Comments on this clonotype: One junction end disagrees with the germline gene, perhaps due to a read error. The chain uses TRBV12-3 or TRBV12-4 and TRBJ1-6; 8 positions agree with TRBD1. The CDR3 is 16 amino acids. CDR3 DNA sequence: TGTGCCAGCAGTTCCGGACAGGGCCCGGAAAATTCACCCCCCCACTTT. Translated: CASSSGQGPENSPPHF.

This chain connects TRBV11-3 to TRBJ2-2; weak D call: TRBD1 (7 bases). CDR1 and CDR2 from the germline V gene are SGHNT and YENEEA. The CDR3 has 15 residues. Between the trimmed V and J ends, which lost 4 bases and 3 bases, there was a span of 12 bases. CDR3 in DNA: TGTGCCAGCAGCTCGCGGGACAGCTACACCGGGGAGCTGTTTTTT. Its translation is CASSSRDSYTGELFF.

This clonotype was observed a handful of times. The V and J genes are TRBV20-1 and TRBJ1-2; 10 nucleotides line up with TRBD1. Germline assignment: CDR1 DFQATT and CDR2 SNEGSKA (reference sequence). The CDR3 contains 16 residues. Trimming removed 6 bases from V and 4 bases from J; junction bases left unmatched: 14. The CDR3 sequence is CSAEPRDRGTPYGYTF. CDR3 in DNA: TGCAGTGCCGAGCCCCGGGACAGGGGTACCCCCTATGGCTACACCTTC.

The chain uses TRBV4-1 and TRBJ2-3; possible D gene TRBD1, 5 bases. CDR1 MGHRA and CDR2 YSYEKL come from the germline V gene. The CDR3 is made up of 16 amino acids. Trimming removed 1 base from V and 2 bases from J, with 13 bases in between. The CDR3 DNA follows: TGCGCCAGCAGCCAAGGCAGACAGACTTACACAGATACGCAGTATTTT. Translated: CASSQGRQTYTDTQYF.

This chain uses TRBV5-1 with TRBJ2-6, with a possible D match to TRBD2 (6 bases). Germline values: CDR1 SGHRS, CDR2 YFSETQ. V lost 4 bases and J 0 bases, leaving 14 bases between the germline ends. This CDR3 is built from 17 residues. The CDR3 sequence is CASSAEGFLSGANVLTF. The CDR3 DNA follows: TGCGCCAGCAGCGCGGAGGGCTTTCTCTCTGGGGCCAACGTCCTGACTTTC.

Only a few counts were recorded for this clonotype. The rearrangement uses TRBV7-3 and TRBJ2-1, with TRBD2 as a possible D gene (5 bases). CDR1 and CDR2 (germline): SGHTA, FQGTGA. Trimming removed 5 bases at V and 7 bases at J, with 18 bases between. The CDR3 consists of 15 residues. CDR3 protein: CASSLDYYSVNEQFF. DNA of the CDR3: TGTGCCAGCAGCCTTGACTACTATTCTGTTAATGAGCAGTTCTTC.

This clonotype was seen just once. The CDR3 DNA reads as TGTGCCAGCAGCCCTACAGGGAGAGATCAGCCCCAGCATTTT. Amino acid sequence: CASSPTGRDQPQHF. The chain employs TRBV6-6 and TRBJ1-5, with a weak D call TRBD1 (6 bases). The CDR3 consists of 14 residues. The V gene lost 6 bases and the J gene lost 5 bases, with 14 bases spanning the gap. Per germline, CDR1 MNHNY and CDR2 SVGAGI (reference sequence).

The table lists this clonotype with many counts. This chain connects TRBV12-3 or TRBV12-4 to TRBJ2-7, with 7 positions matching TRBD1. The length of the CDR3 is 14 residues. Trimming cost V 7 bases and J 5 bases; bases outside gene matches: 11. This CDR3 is CASTPRDRRNEQYF. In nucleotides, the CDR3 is TGTGCCAGCACTCCCAGGGACAGAAGGAACGAGCAGTACTTC.

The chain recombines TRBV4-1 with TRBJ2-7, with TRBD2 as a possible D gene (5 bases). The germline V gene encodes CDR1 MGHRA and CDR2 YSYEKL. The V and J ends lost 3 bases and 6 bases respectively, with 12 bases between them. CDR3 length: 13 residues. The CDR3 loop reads CASSHGMAGEQYF. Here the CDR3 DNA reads TGCGCCAGCAGCCATGGCATGGCGGGCGAGCAGTACTTC.

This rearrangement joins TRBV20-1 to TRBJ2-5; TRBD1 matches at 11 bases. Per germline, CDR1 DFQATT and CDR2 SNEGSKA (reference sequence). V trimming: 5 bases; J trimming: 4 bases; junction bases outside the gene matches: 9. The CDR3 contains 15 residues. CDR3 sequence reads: CSAPPGGQGGETQYF. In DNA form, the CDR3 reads TGCAGTGCTCCTCCGGGGGGACAGGGGGGAGAGACCCAGTACTTC.

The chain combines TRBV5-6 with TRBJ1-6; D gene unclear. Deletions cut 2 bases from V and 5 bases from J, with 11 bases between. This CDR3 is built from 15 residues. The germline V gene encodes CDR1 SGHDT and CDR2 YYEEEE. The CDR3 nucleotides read TGTGCCAGCAGCTTTCGAGCAACCGATAATTCACCCCTCCACTTT. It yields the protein CASSFRATDNSPLHF.

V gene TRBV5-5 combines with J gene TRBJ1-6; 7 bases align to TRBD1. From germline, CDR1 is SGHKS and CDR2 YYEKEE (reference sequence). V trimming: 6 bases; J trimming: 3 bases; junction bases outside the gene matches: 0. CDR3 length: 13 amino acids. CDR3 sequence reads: CASTGGYNSPLHF. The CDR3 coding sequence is TGTGCCAGCACAGGGGGCTATAATTCACCCCTCCACTTT.

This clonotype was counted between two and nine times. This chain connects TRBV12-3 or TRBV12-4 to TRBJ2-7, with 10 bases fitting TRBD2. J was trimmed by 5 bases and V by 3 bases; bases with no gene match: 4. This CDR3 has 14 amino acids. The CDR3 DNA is TGTGCCAGCAGTTTTAGCGGGAGGAGCAACGAGCAGTACTTC. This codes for CASSFSGRSNEQYF.

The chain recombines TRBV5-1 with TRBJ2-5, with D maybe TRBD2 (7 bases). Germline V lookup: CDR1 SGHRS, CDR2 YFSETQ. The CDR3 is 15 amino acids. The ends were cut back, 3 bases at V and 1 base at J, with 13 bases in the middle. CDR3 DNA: TGCGCCAGCAGCTCCCCGGGGGGCCTCCAAGAGACCCAGTACTTC. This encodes CASSSPGGLQETQYF. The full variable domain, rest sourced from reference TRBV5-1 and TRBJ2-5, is KAGVTQTPRYLIKTRGQQVTLSCSPISGHRSVSWYQQTPGQGLQFLFEYFSETQRNKGNFPGRFSGRQFSNSRSEMNVSTLELGDSALYLCASSSPGGLQETQYFGPGTRLLVL.

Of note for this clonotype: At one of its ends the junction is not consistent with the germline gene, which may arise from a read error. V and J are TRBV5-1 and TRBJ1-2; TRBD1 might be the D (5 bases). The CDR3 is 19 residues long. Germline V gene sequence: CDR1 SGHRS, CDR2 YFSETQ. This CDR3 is CASSLVYAGSVSANYGYTF. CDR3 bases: TGCGCCAGCAGCTTGGTCTATGCAGGGAGCGTCTCAGCTAACTATGGTTACACCTTC. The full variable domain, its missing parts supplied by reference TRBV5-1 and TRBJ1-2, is KAGVTQTPRYLIKTRGQQVTLSCSPISGHRSVSWYQQTPGQGLQFLFEYFSETQRNKGNFPGRFSGRQFSNSRSEMNVSTLELGDSALYLCASSLVYAGSVSANYGYTFGSGTRLTVV.

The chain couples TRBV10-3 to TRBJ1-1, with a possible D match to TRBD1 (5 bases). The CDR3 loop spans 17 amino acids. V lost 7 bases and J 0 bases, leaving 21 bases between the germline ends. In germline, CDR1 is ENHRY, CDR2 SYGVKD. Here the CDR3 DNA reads TGTGCCATCACTAAATCTCACCCGGGGGGGATGAACACTGAAGCTTTCTTT. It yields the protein CAITKSHPGGMNTEAFF.

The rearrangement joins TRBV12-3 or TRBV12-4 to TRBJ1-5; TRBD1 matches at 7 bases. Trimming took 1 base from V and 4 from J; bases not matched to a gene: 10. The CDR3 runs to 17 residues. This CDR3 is CASSLVGHPGGNQPQHF. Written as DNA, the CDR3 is TGTGCCAGCAGTTTAGTCGGGCACCCAGGGGGGAATCAGCCCCAGCATTTT.

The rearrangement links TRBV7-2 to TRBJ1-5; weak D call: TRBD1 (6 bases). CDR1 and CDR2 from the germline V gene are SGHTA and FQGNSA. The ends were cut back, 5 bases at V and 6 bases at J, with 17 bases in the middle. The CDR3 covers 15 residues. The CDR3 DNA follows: TGTGCCAGCAGCCTCCGGACAGCCGGCGGTCAGCCCCAGCATTTT. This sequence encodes CASSLRTAGGQPQHF.

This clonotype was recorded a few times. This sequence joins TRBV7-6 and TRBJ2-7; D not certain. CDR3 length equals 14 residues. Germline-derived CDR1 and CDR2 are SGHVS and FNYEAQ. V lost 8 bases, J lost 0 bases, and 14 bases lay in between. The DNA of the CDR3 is TGTGCCAGCTTACCCCGGAAGAGCTCCTACGAGCAGTACTTC. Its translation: CASLPRKSSYEQYF.